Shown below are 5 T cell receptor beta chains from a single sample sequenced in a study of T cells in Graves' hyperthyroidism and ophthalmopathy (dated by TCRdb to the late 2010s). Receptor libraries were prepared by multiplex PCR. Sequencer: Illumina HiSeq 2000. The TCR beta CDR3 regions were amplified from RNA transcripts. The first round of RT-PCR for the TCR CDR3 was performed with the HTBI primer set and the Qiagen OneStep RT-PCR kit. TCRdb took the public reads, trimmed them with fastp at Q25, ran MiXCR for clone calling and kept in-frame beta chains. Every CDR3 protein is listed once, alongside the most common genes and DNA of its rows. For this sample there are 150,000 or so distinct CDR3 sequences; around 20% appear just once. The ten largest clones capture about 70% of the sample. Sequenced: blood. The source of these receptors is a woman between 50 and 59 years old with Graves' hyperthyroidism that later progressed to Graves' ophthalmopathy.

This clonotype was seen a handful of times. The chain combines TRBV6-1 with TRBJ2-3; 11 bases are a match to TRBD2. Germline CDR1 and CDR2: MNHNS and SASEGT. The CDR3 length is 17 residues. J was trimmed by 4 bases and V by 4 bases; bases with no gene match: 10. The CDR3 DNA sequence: TGTGCCAGCAGTGCCCCCGTGAGTAGCGGGAGGGCAGATACGCAGTATTTT. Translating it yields CASSAPVSSGRADTQYF.

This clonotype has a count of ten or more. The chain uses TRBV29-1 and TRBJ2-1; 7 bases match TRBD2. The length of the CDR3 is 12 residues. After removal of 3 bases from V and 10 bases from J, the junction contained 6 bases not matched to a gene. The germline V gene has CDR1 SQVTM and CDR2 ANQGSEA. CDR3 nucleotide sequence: TGCAGCGTTGATGGGGGGAGGGAAGAGCAGTTCTTC. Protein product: CSVDGGREEQFF.

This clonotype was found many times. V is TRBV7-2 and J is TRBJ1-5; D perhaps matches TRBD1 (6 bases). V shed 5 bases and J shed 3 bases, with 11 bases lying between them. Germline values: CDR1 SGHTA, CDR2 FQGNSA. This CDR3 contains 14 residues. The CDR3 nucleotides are TGTGCCAGCAGCATACAGGGCCCCAATCAGCCCCAGCATTTT. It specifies CASSIQGPNQPQHF.

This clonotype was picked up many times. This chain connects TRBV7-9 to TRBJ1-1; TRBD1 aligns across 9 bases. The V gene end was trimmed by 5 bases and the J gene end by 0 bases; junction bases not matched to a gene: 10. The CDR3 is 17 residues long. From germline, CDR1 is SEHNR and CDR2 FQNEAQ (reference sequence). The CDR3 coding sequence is TGTGCCAGCAGCGAAATCCGGGGACAGGGCGTGAACACTGAAGCTTTCTTT. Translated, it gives CASSEIRGQGVNTEAFF. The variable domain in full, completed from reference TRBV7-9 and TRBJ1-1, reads DTGVSQNPRHKITKRGQNVTFRCDPISEHNRLYWYRQTLGQGPEFLTYFQNEAQLEKSRLLSDRFSAERPKGSFSTLEIQRTEQGDSAMYLCASSEIRGQGVNTEAFFGQGTRLTVV.

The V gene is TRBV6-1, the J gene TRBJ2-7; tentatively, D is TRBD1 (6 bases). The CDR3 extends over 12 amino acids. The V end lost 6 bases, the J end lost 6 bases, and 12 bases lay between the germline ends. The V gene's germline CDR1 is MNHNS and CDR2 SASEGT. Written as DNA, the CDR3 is TGTGCCAGCAGAGATACAGGGTCCGAGCAGTACTTC. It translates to CASRDTGSEQYF.